The present TCR beta chain was sequenced within a study of a mutant IDH1 vaccine in newly diagnosed glioma. Overall study: Vaccinations were initiated 4-6 weeks following radiotherapy alone, or were given together with temozolomide cycles.

Time point noted: week 35, safety follow-up. The study gave 300 ug of mutant IDH1 20-mer peptide per vaccine dose, with topical imiquimod. Every donor had a new WHO grade 3 or 4 astrocytoma that was IDH1-mutant, with loss of nuclear ATRX. TCRdb's table, derived via immunoSEQ multiplex PCR, lists solely in-frame clones and lacks some. Of tens of thousands of clones in the sample, approximately 80% were seen once. The V gene lost 5 bases and the J gene lost 7 bases, with 14 bases spanning the gap. The CDR3 consists of 13 residues. Per germline, CDR1 SGHTA and CDR2 FQGNSA. In the case of this clone: Its specificity is unknown.

The rearrangement uses TRBV7-2 and TRBJ1-1; D remains ambiguous. The sequence came from a man younger than 40 with glioma. Here the sequenced sample was PBMCs, taken from a glioma patient whose treatment included an IDH1 peptide vaccine. The DNA of the CDR3 is TGTGCCAGCAGCAATAGGCTGGGTATTGAAGCTTTCTTT. It translates to CASSNRLGIEAFF.